This T cell receptor (beta chain) appears in the sequencing data of a study of regulatory T cells in long-lasting Graves disease. Noted time point: newly diagnosed GD, antithyroid drugs for less than 3 months. Generation of the TCR library employed RNA extracted from PBMCs. EDTA tubes were used for drawing roughly 9 milliliters of peripheral blood. The germline CDR1 and CDR2 sequences are SQVTM and ANQGSEA. The CDR3 runs 14 residues. The trim removed 3 bases at V and 7 bases at J, leaving 5 bases unmatched. This clonotype has at least ten counts. Assembly of TCR beta libraries relied on iRepertoire HTBI primers together with Arm-PCR of CDR3 regions. As handled by the study authors: Sequenced samples collectively carried roughly 63 TRBV and 15 or so TRBJ segments. In TCRdb, the multiplex PCR reads were re-called with MiXCR into one record per CDR3 protein. The V and J calls, along with clone size, are taken from TCRdb and not from the paper's own processing. Of about 540,000 distinct CDR3 sequences in the sample, roughly 14% were seen once.

Separately, the same data were catalogued under a study of T cells in Graves' hyperthyroidism and ophthalmopathy. From that report: Onset of ophthalmopathy came a median approximately 6.5 months after the model predicted it.

This sequence was found in a man aged 25-45 years with Graves disease. Specimen: peripheral blood mononuclear cells (PBMCs), collected at new diagnosis, from a patient treated with antithyroid drugs. The J gene is TRBJ1-4, the V gene TRBV29-1, with TRBD1 matching 10 bases. CDR3 DNA: TGCAGCGTTGAGGAGGGACAGGGGAGTGAAAAACTGTTTTTT. As protein: CSVEEGQGSEKLFF.